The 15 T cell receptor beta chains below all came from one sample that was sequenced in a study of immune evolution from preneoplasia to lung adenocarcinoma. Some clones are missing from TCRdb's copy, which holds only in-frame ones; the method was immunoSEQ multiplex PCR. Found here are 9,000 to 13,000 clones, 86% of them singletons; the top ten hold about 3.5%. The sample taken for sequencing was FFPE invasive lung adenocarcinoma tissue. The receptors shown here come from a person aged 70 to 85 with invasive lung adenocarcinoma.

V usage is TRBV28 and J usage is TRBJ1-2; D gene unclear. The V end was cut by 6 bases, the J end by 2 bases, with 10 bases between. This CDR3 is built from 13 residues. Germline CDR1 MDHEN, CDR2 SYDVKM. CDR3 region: CASRYNGNYGYTF. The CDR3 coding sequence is TGTGCCAGCAGGTACAACGGGAACTATGGCTACACCTTC.

This chain's CDR3 is CASSLGQGADTQYF. Here the CDR3 DNA reads TGTGCCAGCAGCTTGGGACAGGGGGCAGATACGCAGTATTTT. This chain joins TRBV5-6 and TRBJ2-3; 9 bases map to TRBD1. Germline V gene lookup returns CDR1 SGHDT and CDR2 YYEEEE. The junction had 0 bases not matched to a gene; V was cut back by 0 bases and J by 4 bases. The CDR3 consists of 14 residues.

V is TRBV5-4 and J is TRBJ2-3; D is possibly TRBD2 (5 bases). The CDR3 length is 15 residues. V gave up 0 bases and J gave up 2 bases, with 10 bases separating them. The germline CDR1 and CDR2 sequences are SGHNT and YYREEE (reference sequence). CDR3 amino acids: CASSLAAGDTDTQYF. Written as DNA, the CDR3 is TGTGCCAGCAGCTTGGCGGCCGGGGACACAGATACGCAGTATTTT. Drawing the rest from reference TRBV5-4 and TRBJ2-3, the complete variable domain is ETGVTQSPTHLIKTRGQQVTLRCSSQSGHNTVSWYQQALGQGPQFIFQYYREEENGRGNFPPRFSGLQFPNYSSELNVNALELDDSALYLCASSLAAGDTDTQYFGPGTRLTVL.

CDR3 nucleotide sequence: TGTGCCAGCAGCCCTCCCGGAGTCCGGGGACAGAACACCGGGGAGCTGTTTTTT. Its translation is CASSPPGVRGQNTGELFF. V and J are TRBV7-6 and TRBJ2-2; weak D call: TRBD1 (6 bases). The CDR3 covers 18 residues. The V and J ends lost 5 bases and 1 base respectively, with 20 bases between them. The germline V gene has CDR1 SGHVS and CDR2 FNYEAQ.

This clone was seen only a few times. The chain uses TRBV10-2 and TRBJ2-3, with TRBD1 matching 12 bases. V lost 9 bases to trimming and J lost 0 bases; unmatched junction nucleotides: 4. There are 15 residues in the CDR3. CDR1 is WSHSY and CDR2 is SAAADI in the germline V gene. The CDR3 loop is CASSGQGASTDTQYF. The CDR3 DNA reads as TGCGCCAGTTCGGGACAGGGGGCTAGCACAGATACGCAGTATTTT.

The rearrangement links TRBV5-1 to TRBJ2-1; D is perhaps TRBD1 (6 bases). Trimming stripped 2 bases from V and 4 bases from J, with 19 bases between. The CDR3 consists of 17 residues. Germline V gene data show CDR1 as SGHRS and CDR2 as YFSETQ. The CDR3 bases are TGCGCCAGCAGCTTCATGGGGGCGCGTGGTGTGTACAATGAGCAGTTCTTC. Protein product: CASSFMGARGVYNEQFF. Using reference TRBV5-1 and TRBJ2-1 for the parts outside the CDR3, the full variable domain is KAGVTQTPRYLIKTRGQQVTLSCSPISGHRSVSWYQQTPGQGLQFLFEYFSETQRNKGNFPGRFSGRQFSNSRSEMNVSTLELGDSALYLCASSFMGARGVYNEQFFGPGTRLTVL.

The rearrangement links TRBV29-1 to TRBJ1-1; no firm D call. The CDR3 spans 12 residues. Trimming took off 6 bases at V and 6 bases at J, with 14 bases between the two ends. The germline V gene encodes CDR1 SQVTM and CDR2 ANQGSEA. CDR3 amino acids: CSVTGGGAEAFF. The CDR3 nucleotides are TGCAGCGTGACGGGAGGTGGTGCTGAAGCTTTCTTT.

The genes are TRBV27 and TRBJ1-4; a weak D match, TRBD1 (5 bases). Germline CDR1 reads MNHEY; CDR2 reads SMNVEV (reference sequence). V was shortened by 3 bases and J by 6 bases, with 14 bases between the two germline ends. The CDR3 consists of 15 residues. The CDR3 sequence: CASSFRGRGHEKLFF. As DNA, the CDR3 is TGTGCCAGCAGTTTTAGGGGAAGAGGTCATGAAAAACTGTTTTTT.

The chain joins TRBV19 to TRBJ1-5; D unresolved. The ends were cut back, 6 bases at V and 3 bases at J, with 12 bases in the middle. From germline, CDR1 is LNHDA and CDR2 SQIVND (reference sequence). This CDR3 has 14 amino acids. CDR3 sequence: CASRLRSNNQPQHF. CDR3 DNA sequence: TGTGCCAGTAGACTGCGCAGCAACAATCAGCCCCAGCATTTT.

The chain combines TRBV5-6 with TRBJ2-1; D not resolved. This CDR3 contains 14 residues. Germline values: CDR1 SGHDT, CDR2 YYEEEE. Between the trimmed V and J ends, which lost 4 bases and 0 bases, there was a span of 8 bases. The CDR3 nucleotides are TGTGCCAGCAGCCGACTGTTCTCCTACAATGAGCAGTTCTTC. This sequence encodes CASSRLFSYNEQFF.

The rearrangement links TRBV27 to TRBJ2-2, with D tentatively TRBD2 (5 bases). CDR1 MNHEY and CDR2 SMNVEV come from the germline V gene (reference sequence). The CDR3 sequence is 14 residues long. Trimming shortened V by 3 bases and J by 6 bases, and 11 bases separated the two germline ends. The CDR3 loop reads CASSFFVASGELFF. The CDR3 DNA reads TGTGCCAGCAGTTTCTTCGTAGCGTCCGGGGAGCTGTTTTTT.

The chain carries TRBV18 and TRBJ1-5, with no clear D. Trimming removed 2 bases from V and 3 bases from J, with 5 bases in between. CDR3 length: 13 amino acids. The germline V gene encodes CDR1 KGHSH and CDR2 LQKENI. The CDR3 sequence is CASSPGVNQPQHF. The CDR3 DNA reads TGTGCCAGCTCACCAGGGGTCAATCAGCCCCAGCATTTT.

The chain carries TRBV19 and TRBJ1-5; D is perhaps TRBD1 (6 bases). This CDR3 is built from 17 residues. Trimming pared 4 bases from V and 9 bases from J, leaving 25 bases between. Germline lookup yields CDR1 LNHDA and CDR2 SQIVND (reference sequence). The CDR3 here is CASSSSPSRGGVLPQHF. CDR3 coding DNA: TGTGCCAGTAGTAGTTCTCCCTCAAGGGGGGGCGTCTTGCCCCAGCATTTT. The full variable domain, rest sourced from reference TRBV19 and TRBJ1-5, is DGGITQSPKYLFRKEGQNVTLSCEQNLNHDAMYWYRQDPGQGLRLIYYSQIVNDFQKGDIAEGYSVSREKKESFPLTVTSAQKNPTAFYLCASSSSPSRGGVLPQHFGDGTRLSIL.

CDR3: CASSRGQGDRAEAFF. The CDR3, as DNA: TGTGCCAGCTCACGTGGACAGGGTGATAGGGCTGAAGCTTTCTTT. The chain has TRBV18 and TRBJ1-1, with 8 positions matching TRBD1. The ends lost 4 bases at V and 6 bases at J; junction bases unmatched: 10. From germline, CDR1 is KGHSH and CDR2 LQKENI. The CDR3 has 15 amino acids.

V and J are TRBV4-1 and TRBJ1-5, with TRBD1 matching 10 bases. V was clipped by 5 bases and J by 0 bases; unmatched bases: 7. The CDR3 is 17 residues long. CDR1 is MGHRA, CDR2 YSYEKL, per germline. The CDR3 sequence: CASSSGTGDLSNQPQHF. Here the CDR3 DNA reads TGCGCCAGCAGCTCCGGGACAGGGGATCTTAGCAATCAGCCCCAGCATTTT.